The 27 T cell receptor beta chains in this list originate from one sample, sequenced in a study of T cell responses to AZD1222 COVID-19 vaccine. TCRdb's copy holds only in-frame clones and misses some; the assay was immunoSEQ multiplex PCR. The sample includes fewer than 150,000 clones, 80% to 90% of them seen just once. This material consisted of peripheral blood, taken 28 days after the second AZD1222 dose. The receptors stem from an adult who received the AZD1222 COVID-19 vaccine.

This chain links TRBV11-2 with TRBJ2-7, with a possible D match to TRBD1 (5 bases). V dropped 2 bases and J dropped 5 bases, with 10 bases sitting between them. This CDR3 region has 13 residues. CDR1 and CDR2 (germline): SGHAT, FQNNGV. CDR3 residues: CASSLPRENEQYF. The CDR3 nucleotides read TGTGCCAGCAGCTTACCCAGGGAAAACGAGCAGTACTTC.

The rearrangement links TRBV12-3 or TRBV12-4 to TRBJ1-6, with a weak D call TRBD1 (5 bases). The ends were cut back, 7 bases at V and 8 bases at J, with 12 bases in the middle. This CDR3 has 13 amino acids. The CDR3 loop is CASKYGDDSPLHF. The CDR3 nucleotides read TGTGCCAGCAAATACGGGGACGATTCACCCCTCCACTTT.

DNA of the CDR3: TGTGCCAGCAGGGACAACAATCAGCCCCAGCATTTT. As protein: CASRDNNQPQHF. The V gene is TRBV6-5, the J gene TRBJ1-5; a weak D match, TRBD1 (5 bases). This CDR3 spans 12 amino acids. The V end lost 6 bases, the J end lost 3 bases, and 6 bases lay between the germline ends. The germline V gene encodes CDR1 MNHEY and CDR2 SVGAGI.

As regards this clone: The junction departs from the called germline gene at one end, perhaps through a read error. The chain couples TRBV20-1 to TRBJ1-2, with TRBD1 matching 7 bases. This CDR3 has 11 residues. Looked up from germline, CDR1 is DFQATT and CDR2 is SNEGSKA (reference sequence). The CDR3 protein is CSASEGTAVVF. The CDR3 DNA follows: TGCAGTGCTTCGGAGGGGACAGCTGTCGTCTTC.

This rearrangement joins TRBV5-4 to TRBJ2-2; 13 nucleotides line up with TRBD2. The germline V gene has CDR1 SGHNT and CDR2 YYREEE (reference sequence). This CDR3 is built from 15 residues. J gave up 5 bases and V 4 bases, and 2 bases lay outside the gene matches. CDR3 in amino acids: CASSRTSGGTGELFF. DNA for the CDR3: TGTGCCAGCAGCCGGACTAGCGGGGGTACCGGGGAGCTGTTTTTT.

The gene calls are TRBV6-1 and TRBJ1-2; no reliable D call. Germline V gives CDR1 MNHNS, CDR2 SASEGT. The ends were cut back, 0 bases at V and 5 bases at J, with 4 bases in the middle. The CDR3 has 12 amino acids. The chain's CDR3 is CASSEAEYGYTF. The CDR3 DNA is TGTGCCAGCAGTGAAGCGGAGTATGGCTACACCTTC.

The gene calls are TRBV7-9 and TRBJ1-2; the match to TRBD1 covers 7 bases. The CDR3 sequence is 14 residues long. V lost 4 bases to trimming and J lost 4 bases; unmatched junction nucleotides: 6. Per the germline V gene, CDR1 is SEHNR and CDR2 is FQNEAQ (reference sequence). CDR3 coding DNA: TGTGCCAGCAGCTACCAGGGGGTCGGCTATGGCTACACCTTC. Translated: CASSYQGVGYGYTF.

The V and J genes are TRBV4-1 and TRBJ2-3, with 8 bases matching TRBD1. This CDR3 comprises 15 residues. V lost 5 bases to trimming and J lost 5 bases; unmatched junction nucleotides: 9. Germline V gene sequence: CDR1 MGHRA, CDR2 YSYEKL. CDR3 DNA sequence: TGCGCCAGCAGCAAAGTAGACGGGACAGGAGATACGCAGTATTTT. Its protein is CASSKVDGTGDTQYF.

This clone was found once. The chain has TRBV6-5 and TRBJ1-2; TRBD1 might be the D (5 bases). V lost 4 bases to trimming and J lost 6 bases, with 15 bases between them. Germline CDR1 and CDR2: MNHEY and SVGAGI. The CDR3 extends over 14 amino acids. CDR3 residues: CASSFRGAQNGYTF. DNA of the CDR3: TGTGCCAGCAGTTTCCGCGGGGCGCAAAATGGCTACACCTTC.

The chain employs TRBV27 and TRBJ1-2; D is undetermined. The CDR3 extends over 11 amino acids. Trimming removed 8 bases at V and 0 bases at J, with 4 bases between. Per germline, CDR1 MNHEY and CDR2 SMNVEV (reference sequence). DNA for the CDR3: TGTGCCAGCGGTACTAACTATGGCTACACCTTC. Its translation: CASGTNYGYTF.

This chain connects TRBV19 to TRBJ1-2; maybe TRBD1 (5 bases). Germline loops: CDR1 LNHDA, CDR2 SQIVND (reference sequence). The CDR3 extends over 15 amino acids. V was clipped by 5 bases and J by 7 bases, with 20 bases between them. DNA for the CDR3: TGTGCCAGTAGTGATACCGGGACGAACAAGGGTGGCTACACCTTC. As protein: CASSDTGTNKGGYTF. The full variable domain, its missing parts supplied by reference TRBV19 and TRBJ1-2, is DGGITQSPKYLFRKEGQNVTLSCEQNLNHDAMYWYRQDPGQGLRLIYYSQIVNDFQKGDIAEGYSVSREKKESFPLTVTSAQKNPTAFYLCASSDTGTNKGGYTFGSGTRLTVV.

The DNA for the CDR3 is TGTGCCAGCAGCTCTGGACCGAACTATGGCTACACCTTC. Translation: CASSSGPNYGYTF. This chain links TRBV7-3 with TRBJ1-2; D call uncertain. The CDR3 spans 13 residues. CDR1 and CDR2 from the germline V gene are SGHTA and FQGTGA. V lost 4 bases to trimming and J lost 2 bases, with 8 bases between them.

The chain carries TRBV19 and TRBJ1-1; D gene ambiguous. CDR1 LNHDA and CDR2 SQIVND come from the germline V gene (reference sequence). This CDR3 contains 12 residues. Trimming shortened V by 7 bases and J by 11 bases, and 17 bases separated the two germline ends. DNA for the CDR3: TGTGCCAGTACCCCCGGGAGGCCTCCTGCTTTCTTT. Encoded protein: CASTPGRPPAFF.

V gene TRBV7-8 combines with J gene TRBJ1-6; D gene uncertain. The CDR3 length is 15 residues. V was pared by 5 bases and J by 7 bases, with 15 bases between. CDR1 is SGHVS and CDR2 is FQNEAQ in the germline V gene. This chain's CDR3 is CASSHPGLGNSPLHF. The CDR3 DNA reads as TGTGCCAGCAGCCACCCGGGCCTAGGAAATTCACCCCTCCACTTT.

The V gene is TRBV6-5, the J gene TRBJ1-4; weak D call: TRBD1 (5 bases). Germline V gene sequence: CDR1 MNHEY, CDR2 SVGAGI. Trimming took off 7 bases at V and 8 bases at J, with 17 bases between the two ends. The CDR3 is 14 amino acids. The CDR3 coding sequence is TGTGCCAGCACCCTGATGGGGGGGAGGGAAAAACTGTTTTTT. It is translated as CASTLMGGREKLFF.

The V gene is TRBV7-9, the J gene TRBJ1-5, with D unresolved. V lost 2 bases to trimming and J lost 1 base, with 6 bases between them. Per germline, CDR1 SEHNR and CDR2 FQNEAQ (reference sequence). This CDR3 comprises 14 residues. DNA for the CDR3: TGTGCCAGCAGCTTACTCGGAAGCAATCAGCCCCAGCATTTT. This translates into CASSLLGSNQPQHF.

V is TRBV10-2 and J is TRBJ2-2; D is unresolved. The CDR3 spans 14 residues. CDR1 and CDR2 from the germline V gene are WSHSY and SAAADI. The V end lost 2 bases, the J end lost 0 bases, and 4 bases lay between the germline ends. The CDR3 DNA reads TGCGCCAGCAGTGAGCCGTCGAACACCGGGGAGCTGTTTTTT. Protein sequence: CASSEPSNTGELFF.

CDR3 amino acids: CASSFFETSGGGELFF. The CDR3 bases are TGTGCCAGCAGCTTCTTCGAGACTAGCGGGGGTGGGGAGCTGTTTTTT. This sequence joins TRBV7-2 and TRBJ2-2; 12 positions agree with TRBD2. The V gene end was trimmed by 3 bases and the J gene end by 8 bases; junction bases not matched to a gene: 7. From germline, CDR1 is SGHTA and CDR2 FQGNSA. This CDR3 is built from 16 residues.

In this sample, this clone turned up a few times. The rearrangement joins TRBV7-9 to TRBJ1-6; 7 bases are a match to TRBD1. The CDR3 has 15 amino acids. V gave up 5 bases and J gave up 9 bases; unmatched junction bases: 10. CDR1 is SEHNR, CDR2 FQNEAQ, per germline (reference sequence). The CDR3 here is CASSPRGTEGSPLHF. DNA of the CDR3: TGTGCCAGCAGCCCCCGAGGGACAGAGGGTTCACCCCTCCACTTT.

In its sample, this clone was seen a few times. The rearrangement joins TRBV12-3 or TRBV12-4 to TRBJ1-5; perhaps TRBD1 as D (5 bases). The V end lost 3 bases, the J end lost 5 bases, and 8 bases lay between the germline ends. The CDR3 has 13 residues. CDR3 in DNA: TGTGCCAGCAGTTTCGGGGGGGATCAGCCCCAGCATTTT. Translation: CASSFGGDQPQHF.

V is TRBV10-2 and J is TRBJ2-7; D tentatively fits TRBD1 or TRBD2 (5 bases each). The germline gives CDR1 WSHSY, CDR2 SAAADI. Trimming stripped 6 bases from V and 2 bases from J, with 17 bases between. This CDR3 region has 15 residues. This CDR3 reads CASRIRDGRPYEQYF. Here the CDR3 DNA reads TGCGCCAGCAGGATCCGGGACGGTCGTCCCTACGAGCAGTACTTC.

As DNA, the CDR3 is TGTGCCAGCAGCTCCGGGACAGGGGAAGAAAAACTGTTTTTT. Its protein is CASSSGTGEEKLFF. V and J are TRBV7-9 and TRBJ1-4, with TRBD1 identical over 10 bases. In germline, CDR1 is SEHNR, CDR2 FQNEAQ (reference sequence). After removal of 4 bases from V and 8 bases from J, the junction contained 4 bases not matched to a gene. This CDR3 is built from 14 residues. Full variable domain (missing parts from reference TRBV7-9 and TRBJ1-4): DTGVSQNPRHKITKRGQNVTFRCDPISEHNRLYWYRQTLGQGPEFLTYFQNEAQLEKSRLLSDRFSAERPKGSFSTLEIQRTEQGDSAMYLCASSSGTGEEKLFFGSGTQLSVL.

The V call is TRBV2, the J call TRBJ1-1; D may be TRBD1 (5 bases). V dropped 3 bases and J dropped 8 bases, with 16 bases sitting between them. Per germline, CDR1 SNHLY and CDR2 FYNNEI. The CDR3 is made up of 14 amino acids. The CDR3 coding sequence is TGTGCCAGCAGTGAGTGGGGGAGGGGCCGGGAAGCTTTCTTT. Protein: CASSEWGRGREAFF.

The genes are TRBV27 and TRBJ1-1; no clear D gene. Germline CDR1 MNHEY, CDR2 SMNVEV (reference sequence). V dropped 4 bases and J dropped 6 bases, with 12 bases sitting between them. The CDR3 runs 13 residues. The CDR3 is CASSSIAESEAFF. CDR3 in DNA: TGTGCCAGCAGTTCTATCGCCGAATCTGAAGCTTTCTTT.

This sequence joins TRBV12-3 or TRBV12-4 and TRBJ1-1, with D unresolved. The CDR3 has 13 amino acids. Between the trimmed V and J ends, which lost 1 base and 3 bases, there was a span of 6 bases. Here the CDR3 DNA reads TGTGCCAGCAGTTTAGGGGCGTACACTGAAGCTTTCTTT. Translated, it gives CASSLGAYTEAFF.

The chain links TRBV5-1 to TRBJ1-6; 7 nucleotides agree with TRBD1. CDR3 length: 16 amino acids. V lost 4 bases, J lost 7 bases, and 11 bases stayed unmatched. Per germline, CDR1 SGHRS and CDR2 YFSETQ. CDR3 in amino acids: CASSPTGTAINSPLHF. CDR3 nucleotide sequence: TGCGCCAGCAGCCCGACTGGGACAGCAATCAATTCACCCCTCCACTTT.

The CDR3 loop reads CSSGGTTDQETQYF. CDR3 nucleotides: TGCAGCTCAGGTGGAACAACAGATCAAGAGACCCAGTACTTC. The rearrangement links TRBV29-1 to TRBJ2-5; D unresolved. Germline V lookup: CDR1 SQVTM, CDR2 ANQGSEA. V dropped 8 bases and J dropped 2 bases, with 18 bases sitting between them. This CDR3 comprises 14 residues. Variable domain in full (rest from reference TRBV29-1 and TRBJ2-5): SAVISQKPSRDICQRGTSLTIQCQVDSQVTMMFWYRQQPGQSLTLIATANQGSEATYESGFVIDKFPISRPNLTFSTLTVSNMSPEDSSIYLCSSGGTTDQETQYFGPGTRLLVL.